This T cell receptor (beta chain) was sequenced during a study of esophageal squamous cell carcinoma under preoperative chemotherapy (dated by TCRdb to between 2017 and 2018). For context, the study as a whole: In the study, TCR repertoires were profiled in both peripheral blood T cells and tumor-infiltrating lymphocytes. About 5 patients with primary esophageal squamous cell carcinoma made up the cohort. Repertoires from samples collected before paclitaxel-nedaplatin therapy were compared with repertoires from samples collected after the therapy. The effects of paclitaxel-nedaplatin chemotherapy on T-cell receptor repertoires in patients with esophageal squamous cell carcinoma were assessed.

What the authors observed across the whole study: Immediate and substantial changes in clonotype frequency were induced by paclitaxel-nedaplatin therapy, and contraction rather than amplification was more likely to be observed among abundant clones. The analysis included only a handful of patients with esophageal squamous cell carcinoma, making the cohort small. Post-treatment tumor-infiltrating lymphocytes appeared to be derived in part from peripheral T cells migrating into the tumor, rather than solely from local clonal changes. TCR diversity increased significantly in peripheral T cells after chemotherapy, but not in tumor-infiltrating lymphocytes.

Reading the germline V gene gives CDR1 SGHRS and CDR2 YFSETQ. Including the terminal cysteine and phenylalanine, the CDR3 comprises 15 residues. Of the read, only the CDR3 DNA is kept; its 45 bases are in frame from base 1. Library method: PCR. The sample was run on a HiSeq X Ten. TCR repertoires were characterized by high-throughput sequencing. TCRdb trimmed the raw reads at Q25, called clones with MiXCR and kept productive beta chains. Rows with a matching CDR3 protein are joined into one entry that keeps the most common DNA and genes. The table for this sample lists about 32,000 distinct CDR3 sequences; 52% of them were counted only once. The leading ten clones occupy 20% to 25% of the sample. With regard to this clonotype: What antigen it recognizes has not been identified. No base-level quality is on record; no much larger clone is a single base apart.

The sample's time point label, decoded: after preoperative PTX-NDP chemotherapy. Patients received paclitaxel-nedaplatin as preoperative chemotherapy before surgery. Sampling was performed from a patient given preoperative chemotherapy. This TCR was sampled from a human donor with esophageal squamous cell carcinoma. The donor label of this sample is uncertain. The chain employs TRBV5-1 and TRBJ2-5, with 10 bases in between that match TRBD1. The DNA end is more similar to TRBJ2-7, so the J call may be wrong. At the DNA level, the sequence is TGCGCCAGCAGCCCTACCGGGACAGGGGTCTACGAGCAGTACTTC. The translation is CASSPTGTGVYEQYF.